This T cell receptor beta chain appears in the sequencing data of a study of OX40 agonist ivuxolimab in advanced cancers. Study as a whole: Ivuxolimab, an agonist antibody against OX40 (CD134), was given to patients. Enrolled patients in dose escalation had cancers that were hepatocellular carcinoma, melanoma, renal cell or head and neck cancer. The patients received ivuxolimab by intravenous route every 2 weeks at 0.01 to 10 mg/kg. Patients with prior anti-PD-1, anti-PD-L1 or anti-CTLA-4 therapy were eligible; 35% to 50% had some.

The protocol was immunoSEQ multiplex PCR, while the TCRdb copy is restricted to in-frame clones and leaves out a portion. In the table there are about 85,000 clones, approximately 86% of which are singletons. The CDR3 is made up of 14 amino acids. Germline assignment: CDR1 MDHEN and CDR2 SYDVKM. V gave up 5 bases and J gave up 6 bases; unmatched junction bases: 9. V is TRBV28 and J is TRBJ2-7; 8 bases match TRBD1. Sequencing used CD4+ or CD8+ T cells sorted from blood, obtained in a trial of the OX40 agonist ivuxolimab. The TCR originated in an adult with an advanced solid tumor such as melanoma, head and neck, liver or kidney cancer. The CDR3 sequence is CASSPIAGGVEQYF. Written as DNA, the CDR3 is TGTGCCAGCAGTCCGATAGCAGGGGGCGTCGAGCAGTACTTC.